The clone carrying this T cell receptor beta chain was seen more than once but under ten times. No antigen is known for it. This entry comes from a study of T cells in Graves' hyperthyroidism and ophthalmopathy. Study-level background: It was at initial diagnosis, before any treatment, that peripheral blood was collected.

Study results and limitations: Separation of ophthalmopathy from stable hyperthyroidism was achieved by a 13 V-J model.

Lactation, pregnancy, other autoimmune disease or uncontrolled infection excluded patients. Every diagnosis used clinical symptoms, serum thyroxine and TRAb, thyroid ultrasound and orbital computed tomography. Germline V gene data show CDR1 as SGHTA and CDR2 as FQGNSA. Trimming left V 2 bases short and J 7 bases short, with 9 bases between. The CDR3 totals 14 residues. Amplification of TCR beta CDR3 regions was performed using RNA transcripts as template. First-round RT-PCR targeting the TCR CDR3 was performed with the HTBI primer set. TCRdb called the multiplex PCR reads again in MiXCR, with one record for every CDR3 protein. The sample includes about 840,000 distinct CDR3 sequences, approximately 40% of them seen just once.

The clonotype comes from a man aged 18 to 35 with Graves' hyperthyroidism. The chain couples TRBV7-2 to TRBJ1-6; D is unresolved. Sequencing was done on a sample of blood. CDR3 coding DNA: TGTGCCAGCAGCTTATCAGGTCGAAATTCACCCCTCCACTTT. Residues: CASSLSGRNSPLHF.